This TCR beta chain was sequenced for a study of liver allograft versus peripheral blood T cells. Study-wide context: Recipients' peripheral blood T cell receptor repertoires were compared with those in transplanted livers.

This clonotype was detected ten times or more. The CDR3 length is 13 residues. Per the germline V gene, CDR1 is GTSNPN and CDR2 is SVGIG (reference sequence). Deletions cut 3 bases from V and 3 bases from J, with 9 bases between. TCRdb passed the reads through MiXCR, listing each CDR3 protein once. The table lists several thousand distinct CDR3 sequences, 15% to 20% of them singletons, with approximately 4.5% in the top ten. This sequence originates from a human patient who had a liver transplant. Some T cells may be provided by the graft donor. The chain employs TRBV30 and TRBJ1-5; D gene ambiguous. CDR3 sequence (DNA): TGTGCCTGGAGCACGATAGTCAATCAGCCCCAGCATTTT. It yields the protein CAWSTIVNQPQHF.